The 9 T cell receptor beta chains given below trace back to one sample, sequenced in a study of shared clonotypes between healthy human individuals. The assay was immunoSEQ multiplex PCR, and TCRdb's table has in-frame clones only and misses some. The sample has roughly 1 million clones; 78% are singletons. Input material: memory CD4+ T cells from PBMCs. The subset here: CD45RA-negative fraction. The receptors derive from a man aged 18-30 years in good health. Some clones in this sample may be carry-over from other donors' samples.

The J gene is TRBJ1-5, the V gene TRBV7-8; D gene uncertain. Trimming cost V 0 bases and J 0 bases, with 15 bases left between them. Germline V gives CDR1 SGHVS, CDR2 FQNEAQ. This CDR3 is 18 amino acids long. This CDR3 is CASSLAVGRSYSNQPQHF. DNA of the CDR3: TGTGCCAGCAGCTTAGCCGTTGGCAGATCATATAGCAATCAGCCCCAGCATTTT.

V gene TRBV4-2 combines with J gene TRBJ2-5; D gene ambiguous. CDR3 length equals 13 residues. In germline, CDR1 is LGHNA, CDR2 YNFKEQ. V lost 4 bases and J lost 5, with 11 bases in between. The CDR3 DNA is TGTGCCAGCAGCCCCGGGCTAGTGGAGACCCAGTACTTC. It yields the protein CASSPGLVETQYF.

This clone was counted a single time. This chain uses TRBV5-4 with TRBJ2-5, with D possibly matching TRBD1 (5 bases). From germline, CDR1 is SGHNT and CDR2 YYREEE (reference sequence). The V end was cut by 0 bases, the J end by 5 bases, with 14 bases between. The CDR3 covers 15 residues. The chain's CDR3 is CASSLEGAKGETQYF. The CDR3 region has the DNA TGTGCCAGCAGCTTGGAAGGGGCTAAGGGGGAGACCCAGTACTTC.

This sequence joins TRBV30 and TRBJ2-7, with 10 bases matching TRBD2. Trimming at V came to 2 bases and at J to 9 bases, leaving 10 bases not matched to a gene. Germline V gives CDR1 GTSNPN, CDR2 SVGIG (reference sequence). The CDR3 has 14 amino acids. The CDR3 nucleotides read TGTGCCTGGAGTAAAGCAGGGAGACTAGCGGGGCAGTACTTC. Residues: CAWSKAGRLAGQYF.

This rearrangement joins TRBV5-4 to TRBJ2-2; TRBD1 aligns across 11 bases. With 8 bases clipped from V and 4 bases from J, the junction kept 4 bases outside the gene matches. This CDR3 is 14 amino acids long. The germline CDR1 and CDR2 sequences are SGHNT and YYREEE (reference sequence). Here the CDR3 reads CASLGTGGTGELFF. The CDR3 DNA follows: TGTGCCAGTCTGGGGACAGGGGGCACCGGGGAGCTGTTTTTT.

This sequence joins TRBV4-3 and TRBJ2-7; TRBD2 matches at 13 bases. CDR1 is LGHNA and CDR2 is YSLEER in the germline V gene. J lost 3 bases, V lost 4 bases, and 18 bases had no gene match. The CDR3 is 20 residues long. Here the CDR3 reads CASSPRDRKGLAGVVYEQYF. The CDR3 region has the DNA TGCGCCAGCAGCCCACGGGACAGGAAAGGACTAGCGGGAGTCGTCTACGAGCAGTACTTC.

The chain links TRBV10-3 to TRBJ1-5, with a weak D call TRBD1 (5 bases). CDR3 length equals 14 residues. V dropped 3 bases and J dropped 6 bases, with 12 bases sitting between them. CDR1 is ENHRY, CDR2 SYGVKD, per germline. CDR3 residues: CAISEQVGGQPQHF. The CDR3 DNA follows: TGTGCCATCAGTGAACAGGTGGGGGGTCAGCCCCAGCATTTT.

Ten or more counts support this clone. The genes are TRBV5-1 and TRBJ2-2, with 7 bases that match TRBD1. V lost 4 bases and J lost 2; bases outside the gene matches: 5. Germline V gene sequence: CDR1 SGHRS, CDR2 YFSETQ. There are 15 residues in the CDR3. The CDR3 DNA reads TGCGCCAGCAGCCCGACAGGGCCCAACACCGGGGAGCTGTTTTTT. Translated: CASSPTGPNTGELFF.

The chain carries TRBV28 and TRBJ1-1; D possibly corresponds to TRBD1 (5 bases). Germline-derived CDR1 and CDR2 are MDHEN and SYDVKM. V lost 7 bases and J lost 4, with 16 bases in between. The CDR3 length is 14 residues. The CDR3 here is CASTTPGGGTEAFF. Here the CDR3 DNA reads TGTGCCAGCACCACCCCCGGGGGGGGCACTGAAGCTTTCTTT.